This T cell receptor (beta chain) was recovered during a study of shared clonotypes between healthy human individuals. Every subset's genomic DNA went evenly onto several immunoSEQ plates. This table comes from immunoSEQ multiplex PCR, and its TCRdb copy is limited to in-frame clones, with some not included. The sample includes over a million clones, around 95% seen only once; the top ten take more than 0.9%. CDR3 size: 15 residues. From germline, CDR1 is SQVTM and CDR2 ANQGSEA. Trimming left V 6 bases short and J 2 bases short, with 17 bases between. CD4+ cells were split into CD45RA+ naive and CD45RA-negative memory subsets.

Material for sequencing was naive CD4+ T cells sorted from blood. The subset: CD45RA+ positively selected. The TCR comes from a man aged 30-40 years in good health. The chain carries TRBV29-1 and TRBJ1-5; D is possibly TRBD1 (6 bases). CDR3 loop: CSVTLQGGGNQPQHF. Written as DNA, the CDR3 is TGCAGCGTCACACTACAGGGAGGCGGCAATCAGCCCCAGCATTTT.